A single sample is the source of the 23 T cell receptor beta chains below, sequenced in a study of CD8+CD57+ T cells in acquired aplastic anemia. It was genomic DNA that served as the template for profiling TCR beta VDJ and CDR3. TCRdb passed the reads through MiXCR, listing each CDR3 protein once. The profile shows 200,000 to 300,000 distinct CDR3 sequences, around 43% of them singletons. Sequencing involved patients with CD8+CD57+ cell expansion previously shown by flow cytometry. Sequenced input: sorted CD4+, CD8+, or CD8+CD57+ T cells (not recorded which) from PBMCs. The receptors were gathered from a human donor with aplastic anemia.

The chain carries TRBV9 and TRBJ2-1; D possibly corresponds to TRBD2 (5 bases). This CDR3 contains 17 residues. The V end was cut by 5 bases, the J end by 0 bases, with 18 bases between. Germline lookup yields CDR1 SGDLS and CDR2 YYNGEE. As DNA, the CDR3 is TGTGCCAGCAGTGAAGAGGGTAGCTGGAGCTCCTACAATGAGCAGTTCTTC. Translating it yields CASSEEGSWSSYNEQFF.

This clonotype was found many times. V is TRBV7-9 and J is TRBJ1-1; D is unresolved. Per germline, CDR1 SEHNR and CDR2 FQNEAQ (reference sequence). The CDR3 sequence is 12 residues long. V was cut by 0 bases and J by 8 bases, with 7 bases left in between. Here the CDR3 DNA reads TGTGCCAGCAGCTTAGCGAAAGCCGAAGCTTTCTTT. It specifies CASSLAKAEAFF.

J is TRBJ1-1 and V is TRBV19; no reliable D call. The germline V gene has CDR1 LNHDA and CDR2 SQIVND (reference sequence). Trimming removed 1 base at V and 0 bases at J, with 9 bases between. CDR3 length: 15 amino acids. The CDR3 here is CASSIVQNMNTEAFF. The CDR3 nucleotides are TGTGCCAGTAGTATAGTACAGAACATGAACACTGAAGCTTTCTTT.

The rearrangement joins TRBV10-3 to TRBJ2-1; 10 bases agree with TRBD2. The CDR3 is made up of 12 amino acids. Germline V gene data show CDR1 as ENHRY and CDR2 as SYGVKD. V shed 6 bases and J 10 bases; nucleotides not matched to a gene: 3. CDR3 in amino acids: CAISLAGAEQFF. Here the CDR3 DNA reads TGTGCCATCAGCCTAGCGGGAGCCGAGCAGTTCTTC.

J is TRBJ1-5 and V is TRBV19; D gene uncertain. Germline CDR1 LNHDA, CDR2 SQIVND (reference sequence). There are 14 residues in the CDR3. V dropped 3 bases and J dropped 3 bases, with 9 bases sitting between them. The CDR3 DNA reads TGTGCCAGTAGTATTTCGGGGAACAATCAGCCCCAGCATTTT. Translation: CASSISGNNQPQHF.

This clonotype has ten or more counts. The chain has TRBV9 and TRBJ2-3; tentative D call: TRBD1 (5 bases). This CDR3 spans 13 amino acids. The germline V and J ends were trimmed by 7 bases and 4 bases, with 13 bases remaining between them. Germline V gives CDR1 SGDLS, CDR2 YYNGEE. The DNA for the CDR3 is TGTGCCAGCGGGGCCGCGGAAGCAGATACGCAGTATTTT. Translation: CASGAAEADTQYF. The full variable domain, rest sourced from reference TRBV9 and TRBJ2-3, is DSGVTQTPKHLITATGQRVTLRCSPRSGDLSVYWYQQSLDQGLQFLIQYYNGEERAKGNILERFSAQQFPDLHSELNLSSLELGDSALYFCASGAAEADTQYFGPGTRLTVL.

This chain joins TRBV20-1 and TRBJ1-1, with D unresolved. Germline V gene data show CDR1 as DFQATT and CDR2 as SNEGSKA (reference sequence). V was cut by 3 bases and J by 1 base, with 3 bases left in between. This CDR3 has 11 amino acids. As DNA, the CDR3 is TGCAGTGCTAGTTCGAACACTGAAGCTTTCTTT. This encodes CSASSNTEAFF.

As for this clonotype: A much larger clone lies a single base off, so this may be a read error. The rearrangement links TRBV7-9 to TRBJ2-1, with TRBD2 matching 10 bases. CDR1 SEHNR and CDR2 FQNEAQ come from the germline V gene (reference sequence). The CDR3 consists of 13 residues. CDR3: CASSRGLANEQLF. DNA for the CDR3: TGTGCCAGCAGCCGGGGACTAGCGAATGAGCAGCTCTTC.

With regard to this clonotype: Germline is not matched at one junction end, which may reflect a read error. This chain links TRBV7-8 with TRBJ1-5; D remains ambiguous. Looked up from germline, CDR1 is SGHVS and CDR2 is FQNEAQ. The CDR3 sequence is 14 residues long. Written as DNA, the CDR3 is TGTGCCAGCAGCTTAGTTTGCCAGGTGCAGCGCCAGCATTTT. Translating it yields CASSLVCQVQRQHF.

The gene calls are TRBV7-8 and TRBJ2-7; 7 bases line up with TRBD2. V gave up 5 bases and J gave up 4 bases; unmatched junction bases: 8. Germline V gene lookup returns CDR1 SGHVS and CDR2 FQNEAQ. This CDR3 spans 14 amino acids. CDR3 sequence: CASSPRTREYEQYF. The CDR3 DNA reads TGTGCCAGCAGCCCCAGGACTAGGGAATACGAGCAGTACTTC.

Concerning this clonotype: Its ends do not fully match the called genes, so a read error is possible. The genes are TRBV4-1 and TRBJ1-4; D gene unclear. The CDR3 is made up of 13 amino acids. Germline loops: CDR1 MGHRA, CDR2 YSYEKL. CDR3 region: CASTASTNEKLFF. The CDR3 DNA reads TGCGCCAGCACGGCCTCAACTAATGAAAAATTGTTTTTT.

This sequence joins TRBV9 and TRBJ2-1; D is ambiguous. The CDR3 contains 14 residues. From germline, CDR1 is SGDLS and CDR2 YYNGEE. Deletions cut 0 bases from V and 8 bases from J, with 12 bases between. In nucleotides, the CDR3 is TGTGCCAGCAGCGTAGGTCCGTGGGTCGATGAGCAGTTCTTC. Amino acids: CASSVGPWVDEQFF.

About this clonotype itself: This may come from a read error, since a much larger clone is one base off. The rearrangement joins TRBV10-1 to TRBJ1-1; 8 nucleotides agree with TRBD1. This CDR3 contains 15 residues. The germline V gene has CDR1 WNHNN and CDR2 SYGVQD (reference sequence). CDR3 nucleotides: TGTGCCAGCAGCCCCTCCCCGACAGGGGACACTGAAGCTTTCTTT. It translates to CASSPSPTGDTEAFF.

The chain combines TRBV15 with TRBJ1-6, with TRBD1 matching 8 bases. This CDR3 comprises 14 residues. Trimming took 4 bases from V and 10 from J; bases not matched to a gene: 6. Looked up from germline, CDR1 is LNHNV and CDR2 is YYDKDF (reference sequence). In DNA, the CDR3 is TGTGCCACCAGCACGGGACAGGAATCCTCACCCCTCCACTTT. Its translation: CATSTGQESSPLHF.

As concerns this clonotype: Relative to the germline gene, one junction end is altered; a read error may explain this. The chain recombines TRBV7-6 with TRBJ2-7; no clear D. This CDR3 region has 8 residues. In germline, CDR1 is SGHVS, CDR2 FNYEAQ. In DNA, the CDR3 is TGTGCCGGCAGCTTAGGACGGTTC. Amino acids: CAGSLGRF. The full variable domain, with the rest looked up from reference TRBV7-6 and TRBJ2-7, is GAGVSQSPRYKVTKRGQDVALRCDPISGHVSLYWYRQALGQGPEFLTYFNYEAQQDKSGLPNDRFSAERPEGSISTLTIQRTEQRDSAMYRCAGSLGRFGPGTRLTVT.

In its sample, this clonotype was seen a few times. This sequence joins TRBV9 and TRBJ1-1; perhaps TRBD1 as D (5 bases). The CDR3 is 17 residues long. Trimming removed 0 bases from V and 5 bases from J, with 20 bases in between. Per the germline V gene, CDR1 is SGDLS and CDR2 is YYNGEE. CDR3 in amino acids: CASSVDKLGGGITEAFF. The CDR3 DNA reads TGTGCCAGCAGCGTAGATAAATTGGGGGGGGGGATTACTGAAGCTTTCTTT.

On this clonotype: Germline and junction disagree at one end, which may indicate a read error. V and J are TRBV7-7 and TRBJ1-2, with 9 bases that match TRBD1. CDR3 size: 13 residues. The germline V gene encodes CDR1 SSHAT and CDR2 FNYEAQ (reference sequence). The CDR3 DNA reads as TGTGCTAGCAGCGCCGGGACAGGGATTGGCTACACCTTC. Its protein is CASSAGTGIGYTF.

This clonotype appeared many times. This sequence joins TRBV20-1 and TRBJ1-5, with D unresolved. The V and J ends lost 1 base and 5 bases respectively, with 6 bases between them. This CDR3 has 12 amino acids. Looked up from germline, CDR1 is DFQATT and CDR2 is SNEGSKA (reference sequence). The CDR3 DNA reads TGCAGTGCTAGAGTTGCCTATCAGCCCCAGCATTTT. It translates to CSARVAYQPQHF.

The rearrangement uses TRBV10-2 and TRBJ2-3; no firm D call. V shed 2 bases and J shed 2 bases, with 11 bases lying between them. Looked up from germline, CDR1 is WSHSY and CDR2 is SAAADI. The CDR3 extends over 15 amino acids. In nucleotides, the CDR3 is TGCGCCAGCAGTGAGAACCCGACGAACACAGATACGCAGTATTTT. As protein: CASSENPTNTDTQYF.

The sample holds a few counts of this clonotype. The chain has TRBV28 and TRBJ2-7, with TRBD2 identical over 8 bases. CDR1 and CDR2 (germline): MDHEN, SYDVKM. This CDR3 comprises 16 residues. V was pared by 3 bases and J by 4 bases, with 11 bases of the junction left unmatched. The CDR3 DNA reads TGTGCCAGCAGTTTCGTTTCCGGGGCTAGCGGGTACGAGCAGTACTTC. This translates into CASSFVSGASGYEQYF.

This clonotype was recorded many times. The V and J genes are TRBV29-1 and TRBJ2-5, with 10 nucleotides matching TRBD2. Trimming removed 5 bases from V and 2 bases from J; junction bases left unmatched: 8. The CDR3 has 15 amino acids. Germline V CDR1 and CDR2: SQVTM, ANQGSEA. CDR3 in amino acids: CSVNYMTSGQETQYF. CDR3 nucleotides: TGCAGCGTTAACTACATGACTAGCGGGCAAGAGACCCAGTACTTC. The full variable domain, in which reference TRBV29-1 and TRBJ2-5 provide the parts outside the CDR3, is SAVISQKPSRDICQRGTSLTIQCQVDSQVTMMFWYRQQPGQSLTLIATANQGSEATYESGFVIDKFPISRPNLTFSTLTVSNMSPEDSSIYLCSVNYMTSGQETQYFGPGTRLLVL.

This clonotype was detected ten times or more. The gene calls are TRBV2 and TRBJ2-7; 9 nucleotides align to TRBD2. The V and J ends lost 9 bases and 1 base, in that order; junction bases with no gene match: 7. The CDR3 runs 14 residues. Germline CDR1 and CDR2: SNHLY and FYNNEI. As DNA, the CDR3 is TGTGCCAGTTTTGGCGGGAGGGGATCCTACGAGCAGTACTTC. Residues: CASFGGRGSYEQYF. Full variable domain (rest looked up from reference TRBV2 and TRBJ2-7): EPEVTQTPSHQVTQMGQEVILRCVPISNHLYFYWYRQILGQKVEFLVSFYNNEISEKSEIFDDQFSVERPDGSNFTLKIRSTKLEDSAMYFCASFGGRGSYEQYFGPGTRLTVT.

V gene TRBV7-9 combines with J gene TRBJ1-2, with 8 bases that match TRBD1. The CDR3 is made up of 14 amino acids. Trimming cost V 5 bases and J 5 bases; bases outside gene matches: 7. CDR1 and CDR2 (germline): SEHNR, FQNEAQ (reference sequence). As DNA, the CDR3 is TGTGCCAGCAGCCCGACAGGGGTAGGGTATGGCTACACCTTC. Translated: CASSPTGVGYGYTF.